These 9 T cell receptor beta chains originate from one sample sequenced in a study of CD8+ T cells in alopecia areata. Investigators isolated RNA and reverse transcribed it into cDNA to act as the sequencing template. Only in-frame clones appear in the TCRdb table, and some are missing; sequencing was by immunoSEQ multiplex PCR. This table has approximately 100,000 clones, roughly two fifths appearing once. Sample: CD4+ T cells sorted from blood. The receptors derive from a human donor with alopecia areata.

This clone was seen only a few times. The genes are TRBV6-5 and TRBJ2-7; D unresolved. V lost 8 bases and J 3 bases, leaving 8 bases between the germline ends. Per the germline V gene, CDR1 is MNHEY and CDR2 is SVGAGI. This CDR3 is 11 amino acids long. In nucleotides, the CDR3 is TGTGCCAGCGGAGAGAGCTACGAGCAGTACTTC. Its translation is CASGESYEQYF.

This clone was found a few times. This rearrangement joins TRBV29-1 to TRBJ2-7, with 10 bases identical to TRBD2. Germline V gives CDR1 SQVTM, CDR2 ANQGSEA. The CDR3 loop spans 14 amino acids. CDR3 DNA: TGCAGTGTCAAAGGAGCGGGGGGGAGGTACGAGCAGTACTTC. This sequence encodes CSVKGAGGRYEQYF.

This rearrangement joins TRBV7-2 to TRBJ1-5; unclear D gene. The V gene's germline CDR1 is SGHTA and CDR2 FQGNSA. The CDR3 sequence is 15 residues long. V was clipped by 1 base and J by 2 bases, with 9 bases between them. In nucleotides, the CDR3 is TGTGCCAGCAGCTTAGGGGGTCAGGGCAATCAGCCCCAGCATTTT. Amino acid sequence: CASSLGGQGNQPQHF.

Of note for this clone: Different DNA sequences within this sample yield the same CDR3. The V and J genes are TRBV30 and TRBJ2-7; TRBD1 might be the D (5 bases). This CDR3 is 11 amino acids long. Germline V gene lookup returns CDR1 GTSNPN and CDR2 SVGIG (reference sequence). V was trimmed by 0 bases and J by 6 bases, leaving 6 bases between them. CDR3 in amino acids: CAWSVGAEQYF. Here the CDR3 DNA reads TGTGCCTGGAGTGTAGGGGCCGAGCAGTACTTC.

The V gene is TRBV29-1, the J gene TRBJ1-2; 7 nucleotides line up with TRBD1. The V and J ends lost 7 bases and 0 bases, in that order; junction bases with no gene match: 2. Germline V gene sequence: CDR1 SQVTM, CDR2 ANQGSEA. This CDR3 region has 12 residues. The CDR3 spells CSGGQSNYGYTF. The CDR3 DNA sequence: TGCAGCGGGGGACAGTCTAACTATGGCTACACCTTC.

J is TRBJ2-5 and V is TRBV18, with 7 positions matching TRBD1. The CDR3 runs 14 residues. Looked up from germline, CDR1 is KGHSH and CDR2 is LQKENI. Trimming removed 4 bases from V and 5 bases from J; junction bases left unmatched: 7. The DNA for the CDR3 is TGTGCCAGCTCACAGAACAGGGGTCAGGAGACCCAGTACTTC. Its translation: CASSQNRGQETQYF.

The gene calls are TRBV29-1 and TRBJ1-2, with D unresolved. The V end lost 3 bases, the J end lost 0 bases, and 11 bases lay between the germline ends. CDR3 size: 14 residues. Germline V gene lookup returns CDR1 SQVTM and CDR2 ANQGSEA. In nucleotides, the CDR3 is TGCAGCGTTGATCAACCATTAGCTAACTATGGCTACACCTTC. Translation gives CSVDQPLANYGYTF. Supplemented by reference TRBV29-1 and TRBJ1-2, the full variable domain reads SAVISQKPSRDICQRGTSLTIQCQVDSQVTMMFWYRQQPGQSLTLIATANQGSEATYESGFVIDKFPISRPNLTFSTLTVSNMSPEDSSIYLCSVDQPLANYGYTFGSGTRLTVV.

This clone has more than one count but fewer than ten. The rearrangement uses TRBV29-1 and TRBJ2-3; perhaps TRBD1 as D (6 bases). This CDR3 is 12 amino acids long. The germline V gene encodes CDR1 SQVTM and CDR2 ANQGSEA. The V end was cut by 4 bases, the J end by 8 bases, with 13 bases between. CDR3 nucleotides: TGCAGCGTTGGACAGGCCACGGGTACGCAGTATTTT. This gives the protein CSVGQATGTQYF.

The chain couples TRBV5-1 to TRBJ2-2; TRBD1 matches at 8 bases. The CDR3 extends over 13 amino acids. In germline, CDR1 is SGHRS, CDR2 YFSETQ. Losses at the gene ends were 6 bases for V and 3 bases for J; bases not matched to a gene: 1. The CDR3 DNA sequence: TGCGCCAGCACACAGGGGGACACCGGGGAGCTGTTTTTT. It translates to CASTQGDTGELFF.